This T cell receptor (beta chain) was sequenced during a study of T-cell reconstitution after alpha-beta-depleted transplantation in children. As it was prepared, the TCRbeta library received unique molecular identifiers. TCRdb redid the calling of the PCR reads with MiXCR, one entry per CDR3 protein. The sample contains about 420,000 distinct CDR3 sequences, 16% of which appear only once. This CDR3 contains 15 residues. The germline gives CDR1 SGHRS, CDR2 YFSETQ. V shed 2 bases, J shed 6 bases, and the junction held 5 bases outside the gene matches. The specimen comprised PBMCs, mostly from graft donor cells, sampled 360 days after TCRalphabeta/CD19-depleted stem cell transplant. V and J are TRBV5-1 and TRBJ2-1; TRBD2 aligns across 10 bases. The clonotype comes from a boy younger than two who had a stem cell transplant for Wiskott-Aldrich syndrome, so the T cells may come from the graft donor. In DNA, the CDR3 is TGCGCCAGCAGCTTATTAGCGGGGGGTGCCAATGAGCAGTTCTTC. Translating gives CASSLLAGGANEQFF.